A single T cell receptor beta chain is shown here with its context. Its target is unknown. The V gene lost 2 bases and the J gene lost 1 base, with 10 bases spanning the gap. The germline gives CDR1 SGHVS, CDR2 FQNEAQ. The CDR3 length is 15 residues. The data were taken from a study of Ad26.COV2.S vaccination and SARS-CoV-2 variants. Study-level information: Once, or twice with 56 days between doses, Ad26.COV2.S was given intramuscularly. Whole-study results and caveats: Greater spike-specific TCR breadth was seen in vaccine recipients than in placebo recipients.

The assay was immunoSEQ multiplex PCR, and TCRdb's table has in-frame clones only and misses some. The table includes a few hundred thousand clones, roughly 88% detected once. The treatment is: roughly 20 received Ad26.COV2.S at low or high dose, single or two shots; about 5 received placebo; per-sample allocation not given. At day 63 after the first vaccine or placebo injection, samples were drawn. A Boston adult aged 18-55 years was the donor. Wuhan-strain SARS-CoV-2 spike was expressed by the Ad26 vector that made up the vaccine. V and J are TRBV7-8 and TRBJ2-3, with D possibly matching TRBD2 (6 bases). Sequencing used peripheral blood, obtained in a trial of Ad26.COV2.S vaccine versus placebo. The TCR sequence derives from a person between 18 and 65 years old who received the Ad26.COV2.S COVID-19 vaccine or a placebo. CDR3 nucleotides: TGTGCCAGCAGCTTACTGGCTAGCGGCACAGATACGCAGTATTTT. Translating gives CASSLLASGTDTQYF.